This record covers a single T cell receptor (beta chain). The sample originates from a study of blood T cell repertoires in COVID-19. Whole-study context: The United States, Italy and Spain provided the acute and convalescent COVID-19 samples. PBMCs, B-cell-depleted T cells, or T cells provided the cDNA or gDNA that made up the material.

In the authors' methods: Cell counts per sample came from amplifying reference gene primers. The data were produced by immunoSEQ multiplex PCR, yet TCRdb's version contains in-frame clones alone and is incomplete. V, J and clone size were drawn from that table, and D and trimming were deduced from the DNA. The sample consists of tens of thousands of clones, roughly 88% of them appearing once. The receptor was isolated from a man aged 25 to 45 with acute or convalescent COVID-19. Sequencing used peripheral blood.

This CDR3 reads CASSYSGTGTEAFF. CDR3 sequence (DNA): TGTGCCAGCAGTTACTCAGGGACAGGGACCGAAGCTTTCTTT. The rearrangement joins TRBV6-2 or TRBV6-3 to TRBJ1-1, with 9 bases fitting TRBD1. V lost 0 bases to trimming and J lost 8 bases; unmatched junction nucleotides: 4. The CDR3 contains 14 residues. The germline gives CDR1 MNHEY, CDR2 SVGEGT.